Listed here is a single T cell receptor (beta chain). The sample comes from a study of blood T cell repertoires in COVID-19. Study as a whole: Sources were T cells, B-cell-depleted T cells, or PBMCs; the material itself was cDNA or gDNA.

In the authors' methods: Counts of nucleated cells, estimated from reference gene primer amplification, were obtained. Here immunoSEQ multiplex PCR was the method, and the copy in TCRdb shows in-frame clones only, minus some. Clone size and V and J calls were adopted from that table, with D and trimming inferred from the DNA. The sample holds some 240,000 clones, approximately 81% seen once. Trimming cost V 0 bases and J 7 bases, with 16 bases left between them. Germline V gene sequence: CDR1 LNHDA, CDR2 SQIVND (reference sequence). The CDR3 consists of 16 residues. Shortly before study entry, within 2 weeks, exposed participants had met a COVID-19 case.

The sample taken for sequencing was PBMCs or T cells enriched from blood (not recorded which). This sequence joins TRBV19 and TRBJ1-5, with D tentatively TRBD1 (6 bases). This TCR came from a woman between 45 and 65 years old who had been exposed to COVID-19. The CDR3 bases are TGTGCCAGTAGTATAGATCCCCCTCCCAGGGGACAGCCCCAGCATTTT. It translates to CASSIDPPPRGQPQHF.